This T cell receptor (beta chain) is drawn from a study of response to subunit inactivated influenza vaccine. The germline CDR1 and CDR2 sequences are MNHNS and SASEGT. This CDR3 is built from 15 residues. V gave up 8 bases and J gave up 6 bases; unmatched junction bases: 12. In the case of this clonotype: Its antigen is unknown.

Using its own MiXCR run on the RT-PCR reads, TCRdb lists one record per CDR3 protein. The sample comprises 250,000 to 350,000 distinct CDR3 sequences, approximately 20% of which are singletons, and 10% rests with the top ten. General study points: Authors suggested each seasonal influenza vaccination recruits few new T cells.

This TCR derives from a man aged 45 to 70 who received an inactivated influenza vaccine. This specimen consisted of PBMCs from blood, obtained less than 22 months after vaccination. This chain links TRBV6-1 with TRBJ2-7; TRBD1 agrees at 11 bases. The CDR3 spells CASAFLPGTGGEQYF. CDR3 nucleotide sequence: TGTGCCAGCGCCTTTCTCCCCGGGACAGGGGGCGAGCAGTACTTC.